The rows below give T cell receptor beta chains drawn from one sample of a study of patients and donors after allogeneic stem cell transplantation. TCRdb used MiXCR to reprocess the RT-PCR reads, holding one entry per CDR3 protein. The top ten hold around 35% of the sample, which has over 150,000 distinct CDR3 sequences, around two fifths seen once. Sequenced material: blood, either unsorted or a sorted T cell fraction (not recorded which). Every receptor here comes from a human donor who was either an allogeneic HSCT recipient or a stem cell or donor lymphocyte infusion donor (not recorded which). It is not recorded whose cells these are; they may come from a transplant donor. Both conserved end residues are part of each CDR3.

j_gene: TRBJ2-1
v_gene: TRBV14
len: 14
CDR3aa: CASSRLSSYNEQFF

j_gene: TRBJ2-1
v_gene: TRBV12-3/TRBV12-4
len: 13
CDR3aa: CASSRDHYNEQFF

j_gene: TRBJ2-5
v_gene: TRBV29-1
len: 13
CDR3aa: CSVEGRVQETQYF

j_gene: TRBJ2-7
v_gene: TRBV4-2
len: 14
CDR3aa: CASSPGRISYEQYF

j_gene: TRBJ2-7
v_gene: TRBV4-2
len: 16
CDR3aa: CASSQESSFGSCEQYF

j_gene: TRBJ1-5
v_gene: TRBV20-1
len: 18
CDR3aa: CSARPPGQGVLWNQPQHF

j_gene: TRBJ2-5
v_gene: TRBV11-2
len: 12
CDR3aa: CASSSGFETQYF

j_gene: TRBJ2-3
v_gene: TRBV4-2
len: 13
CDR3aa: CASSPGDPDTQYF

j_gene: TRBJ2-1
v_gene: TRBV4-3
len: 17
CDR3aa: CASSQARRGGRDNEQFF

j_gene: TRBJ2-2
v_gene: TRBV29-1
len: 13
CDR3aa: CSVARVKTGELFF

j_gene: TRBJ2-7
v_gene: TRBV7-6
len: 18
CDR3aa: CASSPGTSGSQITYEQYF

j_gene: TRBJ1-2
v_gene: TRBV6-2/TRBV6-3
len: 16
CDR3aa: CASSYSSGTGFNGYTF

j_gene: TRBJ1-1
v_gene: TRBV20-1
len: 16
CDR3aa: CSARDLPGQLNTEAFF

j_gene: TRBJ2-1
v_gene: TRBV29-1
len: 17
CDR3aa: CSVEDIPGLAGGSEQFF

j_gene: TRBJ2-7
v_gene: TRBV15
len: 15
CDR3aa: CATSRDRYSSYEQYF

j_gene: TRBJ1-5
v_gene: TRBV27
len: 13
CDR3aa: CASSATAEYPQHF

j_gene: TRBJ1-1
v_gene: TRBV28
len: 11
CDR3aa: CASTGPTEAFF

j_gene: TRBJ2-3
v_gene: TRBV5-1
len: 18
CDR3aa: CASSFGGPSGTGTDTQYF

j_gene: TRBJ1-5
v_gene: TRBV7-9
len: 13
CDR3aa: CASSASEVIPQHF

j_gene: TRBJ2-1
v_gene: TRBV5-1
len: 16
CDR3aa: CASSPGLAGVYNEQFF

j_gene: TRBJ2-3
v_gene: TRBV12-5
len: 14
CDR3aa: CASGSGQGADTQYF

j_gene: TRBJ2-7
v_gene: TRBV19
len: 14
CDR3aa: CASSRSGPSYEQYF